The 23 T cell receptor beta chains below all came from one sample that was sequenced in a study of T cells after posttransplantation cyclophosphamide. Treatment was busulfan-fludarabine conditioning, a marrow graft, and cyclophosphamide on days +3 and +4. TCRdb's table, derived via immunoSEQ multiplex PCR, lists solely in-frame clones and lacks some. Found here are fewer than 13,000 clones, about four fifths of them singletons; the top ten hold 5.4%. Sample: PBMCs, taken after allogeneic stem cell transplant with posttransplant cyclophosphamide. The receptor set was obtained from a female patient aged 50-59 years who received an allogeneic stem cell transplant from a related donor, was CMV-positive, and had no GVHD. Some T cells may be the graft donor's.

The chain combines TRBV7-9 with TRBJ1-2; weak D call: TRBD1 (5 bases). V lost 6 bases and J lost 7, with 21 bases in between. This CDR3 is 15 amino acids long. Germline CDR1 reads SEHNR; CDR2 reads FQNEAQ (reference sequence). The CDR3 DNA reads TGTGCCAGCAGTTTAAGCCAGGGTGGTGGTGGTGGCTACACCTTC. It yields the protein CASSLSQGGGGGYTF.

This chain joins TRBV19 and TRBJ1-3; possibly TRBD1 for D (5 bases). The CDR3 covers 17 residues. Per germline, CDR1 LNHDA and CDR2 SQIVND (reference sequence). Trimming cost V 6 bases and J 0 bases, with 18 bases left between them. This chain's CDR3 is CASRLQAGLYSGNTIYF. As DNA, the CDR3 is TGTGCCAGTAGGCTACAGGCCGGCCTATACTCTGGAAACACCATATATTTT.

V gene TRBV5-1 combines with J gene TRBJ1-1; 7 positions agree with TRBD1. The CDR3 is 15 residues long. CDR1 is SGHRS and CDR2 is YFSETQ in the germline V gene. Unmatched junction bases numbered 9, after V lost 3 bases and J lost 4 bases. The CDR3 DNA is TGCGCCAGCAGCTCCAACAGGGGTCTGACCACTGAAGCTTTCTTT. Its protein product is CASSSNRGLTTEAFF.

This chain joins TRBV7-6 and TRBJ2-5; D is perhaps TRBD2 (6 bases). CDR1 is SGHVS, CDR2 FNYEAQ, per germline. CDR3 length: 20 residues. With 0 bases removed from V and 5 bases from J, the gap between germline ends came to 28 bases. For the CDR3, the DNA is TGTGCCAGCAGCTTAGCGCGGGGTTATGGCCGATCACCCCCCATCGAGACCCAGTACTTC. Translation gives CASSLARGYGRSPPIETQYF.

The chain has TRBV29-1 and TRBJ1-4; tentative D call: TRBD1 (5 bases). The V gene lost 4 bases and the J gene lost 2 bases, with 11 bases spanning the gap. This CDR3 has 14 amino acids. CDR1 and CDR2 from the germline V gene are SQVTM and ANQGSEA. The CDR3 DNA is TGCAGCGTTGCCGACAGCTGGACTAATGAAAAACTGTTTTTT. It specifies CSVADSWTNEKLFF. Full variable domain (outside the CDR3, taken from reference TRBV29-1 and TRBJ1-4): SAVISQKPSRDICQRGTSLTIQCQVDSQVTMMFWYRQQPGQSLTLIATANQGSEATYESGFVIDKFPISRPNLTFSTLTVSNMSPEDSSIYLCSVADSWTNEKLFFGSGTQLSVL.

The rearrangement links TRBV6-1 to TRBJ2-2; 8 bases agree with TRBD2. J was trimmed by 0 bases and V by 2 bases; bases with no gene match: 2. CDR3 size: 16 residues. In germline, CDR1 is MNHNS, CDR2 SASEGT. The DNA for the CDR3 is TGTGCCAGCAGTGAATTCGGGGGGGCGAACACCGGGGAGCTGTTTTTT. Its translation: CASSEFGGANTGELFF.

The J gene is TRBJ2-5, the V gene TRBV6-5; the match to TRBD1 covers 7 bases. The junction had 1 base not matched to a gene; V was cut back by 4 bases and J by 5 bases. In germline, CDR1 is MNHEY, CDR2 SVGAGI. There are 12 residues in the CDR3. CDR3 sequence reads: CASSFRGETQYF. In DNA form, the CDR3 reads TGTGCCAGCAGTTTCAGGGGGGAGACCCAGTACTTC.

V is TRBV5-1 and J is TRBJ2-4, with D tentatively TRBD2 (6 bases). The CDR3 has 15 amino acids. Trimming stripped 4 bases from V and 6 bases from J, with 17 bases between. Per the germline V gene, CDR1 is SGHRS and CDR2 is YFSETQ. Here the CDR3 reads CASSQGGAWGNIQYF. The CDR3 DNA sequence: TGCGCCAGCAGCCAAGGAGGGGCTTGGGGAAACATTCAGTACTTC.

The V call is TRBV6-5, the J call TRBJ1-1; possible D gene TRBD1, 6 bases. In germline, CDR1 is MNHEY, CDR2 SVGAGI. Trimming took 2 bases from V and 9 from J, leaving 7 bases between them. CDR3 size: 11 residues. In DNA, the CDR3 is TGTGCCAGCAGTTACGGACAGAAAGCTTTCTTT. It is translated as CASSYGQKAFF.

V is TRBV10-3 and J is TRBJ2-1, with TRBD2 identical over 9 bases. The CDR3 has 16 residues. Germline CDR1 reads ENHRY; CDR2 reads SYGVKD. After removal of 4 bases from V and 7 bases from J, the junction contained 11 bases not matched to a gene. CDR3 nucleotide sequence: TGTGCCATCAGTGGGTTTGGGGCGGGGGGGCCTAATGAGCAGTTCTTC. Protein sequence: CAISGFGAGGPNEQFF.

The rearrangement joins TRBV4-2 to TRBJ1-1; D remains ambiguous. This CDR3 comprises 13 residues. Per germline, CDR1 LGHNA and CDR2 YNFKEQ. V lost 2 bases and J 1 base, leaving 5 bases between the germline ends. CDR3 nucleotides: TGTGCCAGCAGCCAATCCGGGAACACTGAAGCTTTCTTT. This encodes CASSQSGNTEAFF.

The J gene is TRBJ2-3, the V gene TRBV7-2, with D perhaps TRBD2 (6 bases). The germline gives CDR1 SGHTA, CDR2 FQGNSA. CDR3 size: 14 residues. V lost 6 bases, J lost 0 bases, and 10 bases lay in between. DNA for the CDR3: TGTGCCAGCAGGGCGGGGACTAGCACAGATACGCAGTATTTT. Protein sequence: CASRAGTSTDTQYF.

This chain links TRBV19 with TRBJ1-3; 9 bases align to TRBD1. CDR3 length equals 21 residues. Germline values: CDR1 LNHDA, CDR2 SQIVND (reference sequence). V lost 3 bases, J lost 1 base, and 19 bases stayed unmatched. CDR3 protein: CASSIKGGQGRIAVSGNTIYF. The CDR3 nucleotides read TGTGCCAGTAGTATTAAAGGAGGACAGGGGAGAATTGCGGTATCTGGAAACACCATATATTTT.

The chain uses TRBV27 and TRBJ1-2; the match to TRBD1 covers 8 bases. CDR1 and CDR2 (germline): MNHEY, SMNVEV (reference sequence). Trimming took 3 bases from V and 9 from J; bases not matched to a gene: 3. The CDR3 is 12 amino acids. The DNA for the CDR3 is TGTGCCAGCAGTTTCAGGGGGCGCAGCTACACCTTC. Translating gives CASSFRGRSYTF.

The rearrangement links TRBV5-1 to TRBJ2-7; 11 nucleotides align to TRBD1. Germline CDR1 is SGHRS and CDR2 is YFSETQ. V trimming: 4 bases; J trimming: 7 bases; junction bases outside the gene matches: 7. The CDR3 sequence is 14 residues long. This CDR3 reads CASSPRDRGREQYF. CDR3 nucleotide sequence: TGCGCCAGCAGCCCCCGGGACAGGGGGAGGGAGCAGTACTTC.

The sample holds one count of this clone. The chain couples TRBV5-1 to TRBJ2-7; tentative D call: TRBD1 (6 bases). The CDR3 runs to 13 residues. Germline V gene data show CDR1 as SGHRS and CDR2 as YFSETQ. Trimming pared 4 bases from V and 7 bases from J, leaving 15 bases between. The CDR3 coding sequence is TGCGCCAGCAGCCATACAGGGCCGGGGGAGCAGTACTTC. This sequence encodes CASSHTGPGEQYF.

The chain is built from TRBV7-8 and TRBJ2-5; the D gene is possibly TRBD1 (5 bases). The J call may be mistaken, given a closer DNA end match to TRBJ2-7. Germline values: CDR1 SGHVS, CDR2 FQNEAQ. The CDR3 contains 16 residues. The CDR3 DNA sequence: TGTGCCAGCAGCTTAGACATGGCGACAGACTCCTACGAGCAGTACTTC. Residues: CASSLDMATDSYEQYF.

The chain couples TRBV7-2 to TRBJ1-2, with D possibly matching TRBD1 (5 bases). Trimming stripped 3 bases from V and 3 bases from J, with 11 bases between. This CDR3 has 14 amino acids. Per the germline V gene, CDR1 is SGHTA and CDR2 is FQGNSA. This chain's CDR3 is CASSFEGADYGYTF. The CDR3 DNA sequence: TGTGCCAGCAGCTTTGAAGGGGCTGACTATGGCTACACCTTC.

This chain joins TRBV7-2 and TRBJ2-7; weak D call: TRBD1 (6 bases). The V end lost 2 bases, the J end lost 3 bases, and 8 bases lay between the germline ends. The CDR3 has 13 amino acids. The germline CDR1 and CDR2 sequences are SGHTA and FQGNSA. The CDR3, as DNA: TGTGCCAGCAGCTTACAGGGGAACTACGAGCAGTACTTC. It specifies CASSLQGNYEQYF.

The J gene is TRBJ2-3, the V gene TRBV5-1, with 8 nucleotides matching TRBD2. Germline CDR1 SGHRS, CDR2 YFSETQ. V gave up 4 bases and J gave up 6 bases; unmatched junction bases: 10. The CDR3 totals 15 residues. CDR3 nucleotides: TGCGCCAGCAGCATAAGCGGGGGTCACGGGGATACGCAGTATTTT. Its translation: CASSISGGHGDTQYF.

The chain couples TRBV6-5 to TRBJ2-2; TRBD1 might be the D (5 bases). CDR1 and CDR2 from the germline V gene are MNHEY and SVGAGI. The CDR3 has 15 residues. Trimming stripped 8 bases from V and 1 base from J, with 14 bases between. CDR3 residues: CASGWGTVNTGELFF. Here the CDR3 DNA reads TGTGCCAGCGGGTGGGGCACAGTGAACACCGGGGAGCTGTTTTTT.

This clone was detected only a few times. This chain uses TRBV7-2 with TRBJ1-5; 9 bases are shared with TRBD1. V lost 3 bases and J lost 3; bases outside the gene matches: 9. CDR1 is SGHTA, CDR2 FQGNSA, per germline. This CDR3 is 17 amino acids long. The CDR3 DNA reads as TGTGCCAGCAGCTTCAGACAGGGGGATTCCACCAATCAGCCCCAGCATTTT. It is translated as CASSFRQGDSTNQPQHF.

This clone was picked up one time. The chain couples TRBV21-1 to TRBJ2-1; the table assigns TRBD2, which was not confirmed against the DNA. TRBV21-1 is annotated as a pseudogene. This CDR3 has 17 amino acids. CDR3 in amino acids: CASSNFTGRGSYNEQFF. CDR3 nucleotide sequence: TGTGCCAGCAGCAACTTTACGGGGAGGGGATCCTACAATGAGCAGTTCTTC.